The present T cell receptor (beta chain) was sequenced within a study of OX40 agonist ivuxolimab in advanced cancers. Study summary: An anti-OX40 (CD134) antibody with agonistic activity, ivuxolimab, was administered to patients.

Clones were sequenced by immunoSEQ multiplex PCR, and TCRdb holds only the in-frame ones, with some missing. The table has roughly 64,000 clones, roughly 85% seen once. Patients were ruled out by autoimmune disease history or systemic immunosuppression. At cycle 4 day 1, cycle 7 day 1, and baseline, blood was sampled. The CDR3 has 16 amino acids. The V gene lost 3 bases and the J gene lost 8 bases, with 18 bases spanning the gap. Germline CDR1 and CDR2: SGHRS and YFSETQ. This chain uses TRBV5-1 with TRBJ1-6; a possible D gene is TRBD1 (6 bases). This clonotype originated in an adult with an advanced solid tumor such as melanoma, head and neck, liver or kidney cancer. Material: CD4+ or CD8+ T cells sorted from blood, obtained in a trial of the OX40 agonist ivuxolimab. The CDR3 loop reads CASSSTSLGGDSPLHF. In DNA form, the CDR3 reads TGCGCCAGCAGCTCGACCTCCCTCGGGGGCGATTCACCCCTCCACTTT.